The text below deals with one T cell receptor beta chain. This CDR3 region has 13 residues. Germline assignment: CDR1 LNHDA and CDR2 SQIVND (reference sequence). V was cut by 0 bases and J by 3 bases, with 3 bases left in between. Generated by immunoSEQ multiplex PCR, the TCRdb table keeps only in-frame clones and is missing some. Of 150,000 to 200,000 clones listed, around 82% are singletons. This sample stems from a study of blood T cell repertoires in COVID-19. The sample was PBMCs or T cells enriched from blood (not recorded which). The chain couples TRBV19 to TRBJ2-1, with no clear D. The clonotype was recovered from a man aged 35-49 years who had recovered from COVID-19. CDR3: CASSIDSYNEQFF. CDR3 nucleotide sequence: TGTGCCAGTAGTATAGACAGCTACAATGAGCAGTTCTTC.